One and the same sample provided the 11 T cell receptor beta chains below, sequenced in a study of blood T cell repertoires in COVID-19. TCRdb keeps only in-frame clones here, not all; method: immunoSEQ multiplex PCR. Here the sample spans fewer than 130,000 clones, approximately 65% being singletons. Sequencing was performed on peripheral blood. These receptors came from a woman aged 60 to 75 with acute or convalescent COVID-19.

The chain links TRBV11-2 to TRBJ1-1; unclear D gene. V was pared by 4 bases and J by 5 bases, with 11 bases between. Germline V CDR1 and CDR2: SGHAT, FQNNGV. The CDR3 covers 13 residues. The CDR3 DNA is TGTGCCAGCAGCTCAAAACGGGGAACTGAAGCTTTCTTT. It encodes CASSSKRGTEAFF.

V gene TRBV7-9 combines with J gene TRBJ1-2; no clear D. The CDR3 sequence is 12 residues long. CDR1 is SEHNR, CDR2 FQNEAQ, per germline (reference sequence). V lost 3 bases, J lost 7 bases, and 9 bases lay in between. CDR3 protein: CASSFSTVGYTF. The CDR3 DNA sequence: TGTGCCAGCAGCTTTTCAACAGTTGGCTACACCTTC.

The rearrangement joins TRBV7-2 to TRBJ1-1; perhaps TRBD1 as D (6 bases). Germline loops: CDR1 SGHTA, CDR2 FQGNSA. V lost 5 bases and J lost 3, with 19 bases in between. This CDR3 region has 16 residues. The DNA of the CDR3 is TGTGCCAGCAGCGGACGGACAGCCTTAAAGGACACTGAAGCTTTCTTT. The encoded protein is CASSGRTALKDTEAFF.

For the CDR3, the DNA is TGTGCCAGCAGTTTATTCGGGGGGGGTTGGGAGCAGTTCTTC. Its translation: CASSLFGGGWEQFF. The chain couples TRBV28 to TRBJ2-1; the match to TRBD2 covers 8 bases. The CDR3 has 14 amino acids. Per the germline V gene, CDR1 is MDHEN and CDR2 is SYDVKM. Losses at the gene ends were 1 base for V and 10 bases for J; bases not matched to a gene: 6.

This clone came up many times. The chain joins TRBV2 to TRBJ1-2, with D unclear. Trimming removed 4 bases at V and 4 bases at J, with 7 bases between. Germline V gene data show CDR1 as SNHLY and CDR2 as FYNNEI. The length of the CDR3 is 12 residues. The CDR3, as DNA: TGTGCCAGCAGTGTCACGGGCTATGGCTACACCTTC. It yields the protein CASSVTGYGYTF.

The chain is built from TRBV7-9 and TRBJ1-6; D is ambiguous. V lost 7 bases and J lost 7, with 14 bases in between. CDR1 is SEHNR and CDR2 is FQNEAQ in the germline V gene (reference sequence). This CDR3 region has 14 residues. Here the CDR3 reads CASTKGVTNSPLHF. The DNA of the CDR3 is TGTGCCAGCACCAAGGGAGTAACCAATTCACCCCTCCACTTT.

The chain employs TRBV3-1 (or the pseudogene TRBV3-2) and TRBJ1-2; D gene unclear. The CDR3 spans 13 residues. Trimming pared 0 bases from V and 4 bases from J, leaving 6 bases between. The germline V gene encodes CDR1 LGHDT and CDR2 YNNKEL (reference sequence). CDR3 in amino acids: CASSQDNSYGYTF. In DNA form, the CDR3 reads TGTGCCAGCAGCCAAGATAACAGCTATGGCTACACCTTC.

This rearrangement joins TRBV5-1 to TRBJ2-1; D possibly corresponds to TRBD1 (6 bases). Germline V gives CDR1 SGHRS, CDR2 YFSETQ. Trimming removed 5 bases from V and 9 bases from J, with 9 bases in between. The CDR3 sequence is 11 residues long. CDR3 region: CASSQGFEQFF. CDR3 in DNA: TGCGCCAGCAGTCAGGGGTTTGAGCAGTTCTTC.

The chain recombines TRBV6-6 with TRBJ1-1, with 9 nucleotides matching TRBD1. The CDR3 length is 21 residues. V dropped 6 bases and J dropped 4; count of bases not matched to a gene: 27. Germline lookup yields CDR1 MNHNY and CDR2 SVGAGI (reference sequence). The DNA of the CDR3 is TGTGCCAGCAGCAGGACACGCAACAGGGGGCGGCTGGGGAACCGTGGCACTGAAGCTTTCTTT. Translation gives CASSRTRNRGRLGNRGTEAFF.

The gene calls are TRBV29-1 and TRBJ1-2, with a weak D call TRBD1 (5 bases). Germline V gives CDR1 SQVTM, CDR2 ANQGSEA. The CDR3 runs to 14 residues. With 8 bases removed from V and 7 bases from J, the gap between germline ends came to 23 bases. The CDR3 sequence is CSSLPAGREGGYTF. The CDR3 region has the DNA TGCAGCTCCCTTCCGGCGGGGCGCGAAGGTGGCTACACCTTC. The full variable domain, with the rest looked up from reference TRBV29-1 and TRBJ1-2, is SAVISQKPSRDICQRGTSLTIQCQVDSQVTMMFWYRQQPGQSLTLIATANQGSEATYESGFVIDKFPISRPNLTFSTLTVSNMSPEDSSIYLCSSLPAGREGGYTFGSGTRLTVV.

V usage is TRBV5-8 and J usage is TRBJ1-4, with 10 bases identical to TRBD1. J gave up 7 bases and V 4 bases, and 13 bases lay outside the gene matches. The CDR3 extends over 17 amino acids. Germline CDR1 is SGHTS and CDR2 is YDEGEE. The CDR3 loop reads CASSPRQGAGVGEKLFF. DNA of the CDR3: TGTGCCAGCAGCCCTCGACAGGGGGCGGGAGTAGGTGAAAAACTGTTTTTT.